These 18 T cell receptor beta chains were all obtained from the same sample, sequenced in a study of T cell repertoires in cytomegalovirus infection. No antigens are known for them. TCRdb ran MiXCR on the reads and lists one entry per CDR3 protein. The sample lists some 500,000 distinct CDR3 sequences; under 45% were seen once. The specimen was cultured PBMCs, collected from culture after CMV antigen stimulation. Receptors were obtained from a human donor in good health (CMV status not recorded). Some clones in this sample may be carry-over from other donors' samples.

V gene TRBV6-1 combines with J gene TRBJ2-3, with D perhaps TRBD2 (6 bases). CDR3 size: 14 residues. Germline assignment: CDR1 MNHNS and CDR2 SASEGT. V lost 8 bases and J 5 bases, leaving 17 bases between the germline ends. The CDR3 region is CASPTGGSGDTQYF. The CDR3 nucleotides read TGTGCCAGCCCAACAGGAGGGTCCGGAGATACGCAGTATTTT.

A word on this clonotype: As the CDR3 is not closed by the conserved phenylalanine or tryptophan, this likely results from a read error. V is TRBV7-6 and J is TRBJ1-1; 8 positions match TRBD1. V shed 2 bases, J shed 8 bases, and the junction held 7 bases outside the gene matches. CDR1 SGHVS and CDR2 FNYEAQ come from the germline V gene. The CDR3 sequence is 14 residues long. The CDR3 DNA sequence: TGTGCCAGCAGCTTAATTGCAGGGGGCCCGGAAGCTTTCTTG. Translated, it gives CASSLIAGGPEAFL.

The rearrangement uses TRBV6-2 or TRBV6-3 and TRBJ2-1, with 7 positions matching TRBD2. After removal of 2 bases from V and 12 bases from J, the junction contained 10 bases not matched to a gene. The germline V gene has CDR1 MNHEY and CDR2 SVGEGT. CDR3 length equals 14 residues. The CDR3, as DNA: TGTGCCAGCAGTTACCCCATCCTGACGGGGGGGCAGTTCTTC. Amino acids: CASSYPILTGGQFF.

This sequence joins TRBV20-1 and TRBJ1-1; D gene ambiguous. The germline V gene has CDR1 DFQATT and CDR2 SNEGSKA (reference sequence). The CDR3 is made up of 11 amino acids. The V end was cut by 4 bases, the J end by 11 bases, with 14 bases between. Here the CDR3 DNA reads TGCAGTGCTATAAGTCAGCGCGACGCTTTCTTT. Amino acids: CSAISQRDAFF.

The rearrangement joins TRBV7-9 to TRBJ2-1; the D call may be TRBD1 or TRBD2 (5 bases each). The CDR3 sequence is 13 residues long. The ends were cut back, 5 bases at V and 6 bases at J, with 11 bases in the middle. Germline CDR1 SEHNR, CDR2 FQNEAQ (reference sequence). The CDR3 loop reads CASSLRDANEQFF. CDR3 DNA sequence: TGTGCCAGCAGCCTTCGGGACGCCAATGAGCAGTTCTTC.

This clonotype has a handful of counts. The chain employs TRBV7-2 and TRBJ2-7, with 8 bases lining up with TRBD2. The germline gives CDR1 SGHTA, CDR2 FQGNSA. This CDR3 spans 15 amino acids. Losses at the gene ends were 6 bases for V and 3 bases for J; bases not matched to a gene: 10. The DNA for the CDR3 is TGTGCCAGCAGGGAACCCCTCGGGACTAGCTACGAGCAGTACTTC. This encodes CASREPLGTSYEQYF.

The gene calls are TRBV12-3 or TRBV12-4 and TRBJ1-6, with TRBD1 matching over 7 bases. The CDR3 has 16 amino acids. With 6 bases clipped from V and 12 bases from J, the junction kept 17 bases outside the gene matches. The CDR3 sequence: CASSRGDRANSGPLHF. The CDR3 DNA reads TGTGCCAGCAGCCGTGGGGACAGAGCTAATTCAGGACCCCTCCACTTT.

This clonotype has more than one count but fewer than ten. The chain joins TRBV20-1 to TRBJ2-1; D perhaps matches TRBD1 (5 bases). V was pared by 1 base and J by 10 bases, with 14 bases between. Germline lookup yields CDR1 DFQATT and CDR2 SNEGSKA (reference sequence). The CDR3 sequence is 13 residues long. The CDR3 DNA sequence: TGCAGTGCTAGAGTTGGACATCACGGGGAGCAGTTCTTC. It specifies CSARVGHHGEQFF.

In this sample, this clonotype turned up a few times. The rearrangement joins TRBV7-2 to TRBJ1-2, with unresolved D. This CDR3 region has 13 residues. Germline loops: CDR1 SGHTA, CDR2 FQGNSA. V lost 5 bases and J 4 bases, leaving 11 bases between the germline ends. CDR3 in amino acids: CASSIGIVYGYTF. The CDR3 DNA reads TGTGCCAGCAGCATTGGGATCGTCTATGGCTACACCTTC.

The CDR3 is CASGPQGTGGDTQYF. In nucleotides, the CDR3 is TGTGCCAGTGGCCCTCAGGGCACCGGGGGGGATACGCAGTATTTT. V usage is TRBV25-1 and J usage is TRBJ2-3, with TRBD2 matching 7 bases. V was clipped by 9 bases and J by 6 bases; unmatched bases: 15. This CDR3 comprises 15 residues. Looked up from germline, CDR1 is MGHDK and CDR2 is SYGVNS.

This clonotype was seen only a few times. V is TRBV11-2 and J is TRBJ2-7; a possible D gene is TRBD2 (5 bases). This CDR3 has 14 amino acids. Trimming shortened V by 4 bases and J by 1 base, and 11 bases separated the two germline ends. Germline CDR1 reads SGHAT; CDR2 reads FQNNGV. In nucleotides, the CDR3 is TGTGCCAGCAGCTCTGCGGGTGGGTCCTACGAGCAGTACTTC. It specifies CASSSAGGSYEQYF. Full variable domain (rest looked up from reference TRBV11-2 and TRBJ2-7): EAGVAQSPRYKIIEKRQSVAFWCNPISGHATLYWYQQILGQGPKLLIQFQNNGVVDDSQLPKDRFSAERLKGVDSTLKIQPAKLEDSAVYLCASSSAGGSYEQYFGPGTRLTVT.

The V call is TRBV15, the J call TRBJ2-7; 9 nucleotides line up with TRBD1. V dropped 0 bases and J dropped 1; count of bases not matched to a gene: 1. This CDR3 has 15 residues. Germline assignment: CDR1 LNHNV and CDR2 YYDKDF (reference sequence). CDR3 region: CATSREGTGSYEQYF. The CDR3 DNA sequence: TGTGCCACCAGCAGAGAGGGGACAGGGTCCTACGAGCAGTACTTC.

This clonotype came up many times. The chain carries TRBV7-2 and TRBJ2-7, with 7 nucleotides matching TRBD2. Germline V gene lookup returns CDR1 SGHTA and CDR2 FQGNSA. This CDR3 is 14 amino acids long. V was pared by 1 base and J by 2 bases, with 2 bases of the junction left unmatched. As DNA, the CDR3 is TGTGCCAGCAGCTTAGATCGGGGGGCCTACGAGCAGTACTTC. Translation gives CASSLDRGAYEQYF.

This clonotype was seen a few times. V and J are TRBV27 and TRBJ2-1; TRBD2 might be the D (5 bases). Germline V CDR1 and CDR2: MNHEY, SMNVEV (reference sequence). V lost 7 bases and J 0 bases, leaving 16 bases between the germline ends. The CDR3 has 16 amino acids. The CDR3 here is CASTLRASSSYNEQFF. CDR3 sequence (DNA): TGTGCCAGCACGTTGAGGGCAAGCAGCTCCTACAATGAGCAGTTCTTC.

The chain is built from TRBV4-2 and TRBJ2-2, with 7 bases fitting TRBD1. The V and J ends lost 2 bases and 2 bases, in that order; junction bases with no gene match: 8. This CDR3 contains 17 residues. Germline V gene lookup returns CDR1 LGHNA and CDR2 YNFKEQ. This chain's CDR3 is CASSQLSGTENTGELFF. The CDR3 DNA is TGTGCCAGCAGCCAACTTTCTGGGACAGAAAACACCGGGGAGCTGTTTTTT.

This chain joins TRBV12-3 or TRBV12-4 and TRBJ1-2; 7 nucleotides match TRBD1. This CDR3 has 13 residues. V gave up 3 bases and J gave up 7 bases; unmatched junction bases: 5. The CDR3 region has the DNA TGTGCCAGCAGTTTGTCGGCAGGGGGTGGCTACACCTTC. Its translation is CASSLSAGGGYTF.

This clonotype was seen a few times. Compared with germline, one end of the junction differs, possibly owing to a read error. The CDR3 sequence: CASSLVTTSAGASDF. CDR3 nucleotide sequence: TGTGCCAGCAGCTTAGTAACGACTAGCGCGGGAGCCAGTGACTTC. The chain uses TRBV7-9 and TRBJ2-7; TRBD2 matches 8 bases. Germline V gene sequence: CDR1 SEHNR, CDR2 FQNEAQ (reference sequence). This CDR3 has 15 residues. Filled out from reference TRBV7-9 and TRBJ2-7, the complete variable domain reads DTGVSQNPRHKITKRGQNVTFRCDPISEHNRLYWYRQTLGQGPEFLTYFQNEAQLEKSRLLSDRFSAERPKGSFSTLEIQRTEQGDSAMYLCASSLVTTSAGASDFGPGTRLTVT.

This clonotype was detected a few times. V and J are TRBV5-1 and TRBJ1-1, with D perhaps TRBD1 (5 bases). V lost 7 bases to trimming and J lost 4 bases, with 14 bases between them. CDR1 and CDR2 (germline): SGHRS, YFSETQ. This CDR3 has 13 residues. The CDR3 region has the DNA TGCGCCAGCCGCCGGGCGGGGCGCACTGAAGCTTTCTTT. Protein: CASRRAGRTEAFF.